This entry describes one T cell receptor beta chain. These data belong to a study of blood T cell repertoires in COVID-19. Study in general: Collection of acute and convalescent COVID-19 samples took place in the United States, Italy and Spain. T cells, B-cell-depleted T cells, or PBMCs supplied cDNA or gDNA.

As handled by the study authors: The assay estimated nucleated cells by amplifying reference gene primers. Libraries were prepared by immunoSEQ multiplex PCR; TCRdb keeps only in-frame clonotypes and omits some of them. V, J and clone size were drawn from that table, and D and trimming were deduced from the DNA. This table has tens of thousands of clones, about nine tenths appearing once. CDR1 and CDR2 (germline): SGHKS, YYEKEE (reference sequence). V shed 0 bases and J shed 5 bases, with 17 bases lying between them. The CDR3 has 16 amino acids. V usage is TRBV5-5 and J usage is TRBJ1-1; TRBD1 is a possible D gene (5 bases). The clonotype comes from a human donor in a cohort sampled during active COVID-19. Specimen: peripheral blood. CDR3 nucleotides: TGTGCCAGCAGCTTGGCCGGGACTCTTAAGGTGACTGAAGCTTTCTTT. Translating gives CASSLAGTLKVTEAFF.